The 27 T cell receptor beta chains presented below share a single source sample, sequenced in a study of blood T cell repertoires in COVID-19. Libraries were prepared by immunoSEQ multiplex PCR; TCRdb keeps only in-frame clonotypes and omits some of them. The sample records some 230,000 clones, roughly four fifths being singletons. Sequencing input: PBMCs or T cells enriched from blood (not recorded which). The origin of the receptors is a woman between 40 and 50 years old with acute COVID-19.

V usage is TRBV29-1 and J usage is TRBJ1-1; D unclear. Germline V gene lookup returns CDR1 SQVTM and CDR2 ANQGSEA. The CDR3 runs to 13 residues. V was clipped by 4 bases and J by 1 base, with 10 bases between them. This chain's CDR3 is CSVVYTPNTEAFF. The CDR3 DNA is TGCAGCGTTGTTTACACCCCGAACACTGAAGCTTTCTTT.

This chain joins TRBV19 and TRBJ2-1, with 12 bases lining up with TRBD2. The germline CDR1 and CDR2 sequences are LNHDA and SQIVND (reference sequence). There are 14 residues in the CDR3. J gave up 4 bases and V 10 bases, and 5 bases lay outside the gene matches. CDR3 amino acids: CATSGTSGYNEQFF. The CDR3 DNA reads TGTGCCACTTCCGGGACTAGCGGGTACAATGAGCAGTTCTTC.

The V call is TRBV6-9, the J call TRBJ1-5; the match to TRBD1 covers 9 bases. CDR3 size: 14 residues. Germline V gene sequence: CDR1 MNHGY, CDR2 SVAAGI. Trimming removed 3 bases from V and 7 bases from J; junction bases left unmatched: 4. CDR3 residues: CASSYGTGRQPQHF. CDR3 bases: TGTGCCAGCAGTTACGGGACAGGGAGGCAGCCCCAGCATTTT.

This rearrangement joins TRBV19 to TRBJ2-7; 10 bases are shared with TRBD1. Per germline, CDR1 LNHDA and CDR2 SQIVND (reference sequence). CDR3 size: 16 residues. V shed 1 base, J shed 5 bases, and the junction held 8 bases outside the gene matches. The CDR3 DNA is TGTGCCAGTAGTATAGTGGGACAGGGGAAGAGGAACGAGCAGTACTTC. Protein: CASSIVGQGKRNEQYF.

The chain is built from TRBV6-1 and TRBJ1-2, with 10 nucleotides matching TRBD1. V was pared by 0 bases and J by 5 bases, with 6 bases of the junction left unmatched. Germline loops: CDR1 MNHNS, CDR2 SASEGT. This CDR3 has 16 residues. For the CDR3, the DNA is TGTGCCAGCAGTGAAGCGGGACAGGGGTACGGGTATGGCTACACCTTC. Protein product: CASSEAGQGYGYGYTF.

The J gene is TRBJ1-6, the V gene TRBV7-9, with D maybe TRBD1 (5 bases). CDR1 is SEHNR, CDR2 FQNEAQ, per germline (reference sequence). V lost 6 bases and J lost 10, with 13 bases in between. This CDR3 has 13 amino acids. CDR3 coding DNA: TGTGCCAGCAGTCTAGGGGAGGCCTCACCCCTCCACTTT. Protein product: CASSLGEASPLHF.

This clone appeared once. The V gene is TRBV28, the J gene TRBJ1-2, with a weak D call TRBD1 (5 bases). The CDR3 length is 14 residues. V was shortened by 4 bases and J by 3 bases, with 12 bases between the two germline ends. Germline lookup yields CDR1 MDHEN and CDR2 SYDVKM. This CDR3 reads CASSSQVRDYGYTF. As DNA, the CDR3 is TGTGCCAGCAGTTCCCAGGTCAGGGACTATGGCTACACCTTC.

This rearrangement joins TRBV15 to TRBJ2-2; D may be TRBD1 (6 bases). Germline-derived CDR1 and CDR2 are LNHNV and YYDKDF (reference sequence). Trimming left V 2 bases short and J 2 bases short, with 12 bases between. The CDR3 consists of 16 residues. CDR3 coding DNA: TGTGCCACCAGCAGAACTTCAGGGGCTAACACCGGGGAGCTGTTTTTT. The encoded protein is CATSRTSGANTGELFF.

The gene calls are TRBV14 and TRBJ2-1; the D gene is possibly TRBD2 (6 bases). The CDR3 consists of 12 residues. The germline V and J ends were trimmed by 2 bases and 10 bases, with 9 bases remaining between them. Germline-derived CDR1 and CDR2 are SGHDN and FVKESK. DNA of the CDR3: TGTGCCAGCAGCCAATCGGGGGTCGAGCAGTTCTTC. It specifies CASSQSGVEQFF. The full variable domain, with the rest looked up from reference TRBV14 and TRBJ2-1, is EAGVTQFPSHSVIEKGQTVTLRCDPISGHDNLYWYRRVMGKEIKFLLHFVKESKQDESGMPNNRFLAERTGGTYSTLKVQPAELEDSGVYFCASSQSGVEQFFGPGTRLTVL.

This chain uses TRBV7-9 with TRBJ2-1; 10 bases align to TRBD2. The trim removed 2 bases at V and 2 bases at J, leaving 0 bases unmatched. The CDR3 is 15 amino acids. Germline CDR1 is SEHNR and CDR2 is FQNEAQ (reference sequence). For the CDR3, the DNA is TGTGCCAGCAGCTTAAGCGGGGGGGCCTACAATGAGCAGTTCTTC. The encoded protein is CASSLSGGAYNEQFF.

This clone was observed a single time. The chain combines TRBV28 with TRBJ1-2, with D perhaps matching TRBD1 (5 bases). The germline V and J ends were trimmed by 6 bases and 5 bases, with 16 bases remaining between them. Looked up from germline, CDR1 is MDHEN and CDR2 is SYDVKM. The CDR3 has 14 residues. This CDR3 is CASRYPQDTYGYTF. The CDR3 nucleotides are TGTGCCAGCAGATACCCACAGGATACGTATGGCTACACCTTC.

The chain joins TRBV7-9 to TRBJ1-2, with a possible D match to TRBD1 (5 bases). From germline, CDR1 is SEHNR and CDR2 FQNEAQ (reference sequence). The V and J ends lost 5 bases and 1 base respectively, with 11 bases between them. This CDR3 spans 14 amino acids. CDR3: CASSRRQGNYGYTF. The CDR3 bases are TGTGCCAGCAGCCGTAGGCAGGGTAACTATGGCTACACCTTC.

The count of this clone is one. CDR3 sequence reads: CASRRGGGFYEQYF. CDR3 sequence (DNA): TGTGCCAGCAGGAGGGGCGGGGGGTTCTACGAGCAGTACTTC. The gene calls are TRBV27 and TRBJ2-7, with 8 nucleotides matching TRBD2. This CDR3 contains 14 residues. The germline gives CDR1 MNHEY, CDR2 SMNVEV (reference sequence). Trimming cost V 6 bases and J 3 bases; bases outside gene matches: 7.

The chain employs TRBV7-4 and TRBJ2-1; unclear D gene. CDR1 SGHVT and CDR2 SQSDAQ come from the germline V gene. This CDR3 contains 14 residues. V was clipped by 3 bases and J by 4 bases, with 10 bases between them. This CDR3 is CASSFAPRYNEQFF. CDR3 bases: TGTGCCAGCAGCTTTGCTCCCAGATACAATGAGCAGTTCTTC.

CDR3 in amino acids: CASSQPGTVYGYTF. CDR3 DNA: TGTGCCAGTAGTCAACCGGGAACAGTATATGGCTACACCTTC. This chain connects TRBV19 to TRBJ1-2, with D unresolved. Trimming removed 5 bases from V and 5 bases from J, with 15 bases in between. Germline V lookup: CDR1 LNHDA, CDR2 SQIVND (reference sequence). The CDR3 consists of 14 residues.

The rearrangement uses TRBV30 and TRBJ1-6, with D perhaps matching TRBD1 (5 bases). The CDR3 has 14 residues. CDR1 GTSNPN and CDR2 SVGIG come from the germline V gene (reference sequence). V was clipped by 6 bases and J by 7 bases, with 16 bases between them. Here the CDR3 reads CACDQGLANSPLHF. CDR3 coding DNA: TGTGCCTGCGACCAGGGTCTTGCGAATTCACCCCTCCACTTT.

The gene calls are TRBV9 and TRBJ2-5; 8 bases map to TRBD1. In germline, CDR1 is SGDLS, CDR2 YYNGEE. V gave up 0 bases and J gave up 5 bases; unmatched junction bases: 6. The CDR3 is 15 residues long. This CDR3 is CASSVGTGRLETQYF. The DNA for the CDR3 is TGTGCCAGCAGCGTAGGGACAGGGAGGTTGGAGACCCAGTACTTC.

This chain links TRBV19 with TRBJ1-6; possible D gene TRBD1, 5 bases. V was cut by 10 bases and J by 4 bases, with 11 bases left in between. Germline V gene data show CDR1 as LNHDA and CDR2 as SQIVND (reference sequence). The CDR3 loop spans 13 amino acids. CDR3 region: CAIGAAYNSPLHF. The CDR3 DNA reads as TGTGCCATAGGGGCCGCATATAATTCACCCCTCCACTTT.

In this sample, this clone turned up a few times. This chain joins TRBV7-2 and TRBJ2-1, with TRBD1 matching 7 bases. This CDR3 has 15 residues. V was clipped by 3 bases and J by 5 bases; unmatched bases: 7. CDR1 and CDR2 from the germline V gene are SGHTA and FQGNSA. CDR3 sequence reads: CASSFPQTGDNEQFF. The CDR3 DNA is TGTGCCAGCAGCTTTCCCCAAACAGGGGACAATGAGCAGTTCTTC.

The rearrangement links TRBV27 to TRBJ2-7; 9 bases match TRBD1. The trim removed 4 bases at V and 7 bases at J, leaving 8 bases unmatched. CDR1 is MNHEY and CDR2 is SMNVEV in the germline V gene (reference sequence). The CDR3 contains 14 residues. CDR3 sequence (DNA): TGTGCCAGCAGTTCATCGGACAGGGGTGGTGAGCAGTACTTC. Amino acid sequence: CASSSSDRGGEQYF.

This clone was counted a single time. V usage is TRBV9 and J usage is TRBJ2-1; TRBD2 aligns across 10 bases. Trimming at V came to 4 bases and at J to 5 bases, leaving 9 bases not matched to a gene. CDR3 length: 16 amino acids. Germline V lookup: CDR1 SGDLS, CDR2 YYNGEE. The CDR3 sequence is CASSLQVLAGNNEQFF. Written as DNA, the CDR3 is TGTGCCAGCAGCCTTCAGGTACTAGCGGGGAACAATGAGCAGTTCTTC.

The chain carries TRBV6-1 and TRBJ2-3, with D hard to call. The V end lost 3 bases, the J end lost 3 bases, and 7 bases lay between the germline ends. Germline CDR1 and CDR2: MNHNS and SASEGT. The CDR3 runs to 13 residues. CDR3 protein: CASSEVATDTQYF. DNA for the CDR3: TGTGCCAGCAGTGAGGTTGCGACAGATACGCAGTATTTT.

The chain combines TRBV4-3 with TRBJ2-5; 9 bases fit TRBD1. The CDR3 loop spans 14 amino acids. The germline V gene encodes CDR1 LGHNA and CDR2 YSLEER. J lost 6 bases, V lost 4 bases, and 6 bases had no gene match. Here the CDR3 reads CASSPAQGAQTQYF. The CDR3 nucleotides read TGCGCCAGCAGCCCGGCACAGGGGGCGCAGACCCAGTACTTC.

This clone has a handful of counts. The J gene is TRBJ1-1, the V gene TRBV28; possible D gene TRBD1, 5 bases. Trimming pared 1 base from V and 1 base from J, leaving 25 bases between. The CDR3 has 20 amino acids. Germline-derived CDR1 and CDR2 are MDHEN and SYDVKM. This chain's CDR3 is CASSLSRAGGYEGGNTEAFF. The CDR3 DNA follows: TGTGCCAGCAGTTTATCCCGAGCGGGGGGGTATGAAGGAGGGAACACTGAAGCTTTCTTT. The complete variable domain, with remaining parts taken from reference TRBV28 and TRBJ1-1, reads DVKVTQSSRYLVKRTGEKVFLECVQDMDHENMFWYRQDPGLGLRLIYFSYDVKMKEKGDIPEGYSVSREKKERFSLILESASTNQTSMYLCASSLSRAGGYEGGNTEAFFGQGTRLTVV.

The chain employs TRBV7-2 and TRBJ2-1, with 11 nucleotides matching TRBD1. Germline assignment: CDR1 SGHTA and CDR2 FQGNSA. J lost 7 bases, V lost 5 bases, and 10 bases had no gene match. CDR3 length equals 16 residues. Written as DNA, the CDR3 is TGTGCCAGCAGCCCCACCGGGACAGGGGGTCAGAATGAGCAGTTCTTC. Translated: CASSPTGTGGQNEQFF.

V gene TRBV2 combines with J gene TRBJ1-1; tentatively, D is TRBD1 (6 bases). The germline V gene has CDR1 SNHLY and CDR2 FYNNEI. Trimming took off 7 bases at V and 3 bases at J, with 12 bases between the two ends. The length of the CDR3 is 13 residues. The CDR3 is CASTSQGYTEAFF. In DNA, the CDR3 is TGTGCCAGCACGTCACAGGGATACACTGAAGCTTTCTTT.

The chain joins TRBV14 to TRBJ1-1, with D unclear. This CDR3 spans 13 amino acids. Trimming removed 0 bases from V and 8 bases from J, with 10 bases in between. The germline V gene encodes CDR1 SGHDN and CDR2 FVKESK. The CDR3: CASSQEVRAEAFF. The CDR3 nucleotides read TGTGCCAGCAGCCAAGAAGTGAGGGCCGAAGCTTTCTTT.